This passage covers 11 T cell receptor beta chains from one sample sequenced in a study of T cells after yellow fever vaccination. TCRdb independently ran MiXCR on the 5' RACE reads; one entry per CDR3 protein. Of some 340,000 distinct CDR3 sequences in the sample, over 3.5% are singletons; the top ten hold just under 25%. The input for sequencing was PBMCs, taken 5 days after the yellow fever booster vaccination. The receptors derive from a young man who received the YFV17D yellow fever vaccine.

This clonotype has ten or more counts. This chain uses TRBV30 with TRBJ2-7, with TRBD1 as a possible D gene (6 bases). V lost 3 bases and J lost 3, with 9 bases in between. The CDR3 has 12 amino acids. Germline V gives CDR1 GTSNPN, CDR2 SVGIG (reference sequence). The CDR3 region has the DNA TGTGCCTGGAGAAGGACAGACTACGAGCAGTACTTC. Translated: CAWRRTDYEQYF.

The J gene is TRBJ1-5, the V gene TRBV19; D gene unclear. Germline V lookup: CDR1 LNHDA, CDR2 SQIVND (reference sequence). There are 13 residues in the CDR3. V lost 5 bases and J lost 7, with 12 bases in between. The CDR3 loop reads CASSPANLQPQHF. The CDR3 DNA sequence: TGTGCCAGTAGTCCGGCCAATCTCCAGCCCCAGCATTTT.

This clonotype was counted a few times. As DNA, the CDR3 is TGTGCCAGCAGCACTTGGGGGGGGGCCTCCTACAATGAGCAGTTCTTC. It codes for CASSTWGGASYNEQFF. The chain uses TRBV7-9 and TRBJ2-1, with TRBD2 as a possible D gene (7 bases). Germline CDR1 is SEHNR and CDR2 is FQNEAQ (reference sequence). V was cut by 5 bases and J by 0 bases, with 14 bases left in between. There are 16 residues in the CDR3.

In its sample, this clonotype was seen a few times. V usage is TRBV6-5 and J usage is TRBJ2-7; 9 positions match TRBD1. The CDR3 length is 15 residues. With V trimmed by 8 bases and J by 3 bases, 11 bases remained unmatched. Looked up from germline, CDR1 is MNHEY and CDR2 is SVGAGI. The CDR3 here is CASGRWVDRGYEQYF. CDR3 coding DNA: TGTGCCAGCGGGCGTTGGGTGGACAGGGGCTACGAGCAGTACTTC.

The sample holds many counts of this clonotype. The gene calls are TRBV19 and TRBJ1-1; D may be TRBD1 (6 bases). In germline, CDR1 is LNHDA, CDR2 SQIVND (reference sequence). The CDR3 totals 13 residues. V shed 10 bases and J shed 1 base, with 13 bases lying between them. The DNA of the CDR3 is TGTGCCACCAAGGACAGACAGAACACTGAAGCTTTCTTT. Translation gives CATKDRQNTEAFF.

This clonotype was recorded a few times. The chain couples TRBV12-3 or TRBV12-4 to TRBJ1-4; D is unclear. This CDR3 region has 15 residues. V lost 5 bases and J lost 6, with 16 bases in between. CDR3 residues: CASSPDFAGDEKLFF. For the CDR3, the DNA is TGTGCCAGCAGTCCCGACTTCGCCGGCGATGAAAAACTGTTTTTT.

The V and J genes are TRBV7-2 and TRBJ2-7; 8 nucleotides match TRBD1. Germline V CDR1 and CDR2: SGHTA, FQGNSA. The CDR3 has 15 residues. The V gene end was trimmed by 0 bases and the J gene end by 2 bases; junction bases not matched to a gene: 3. The DNA for the CDR3 is TGTGCCAGCAGCTTAGCCGGGGGACAGGCCTACGAGCAGTACTTC. Its translation: CASSLAGGQAYEQYF.

The V gene is TRBV12-3 or TRBV12-4, the J gene TRBJ2-5, with D perhaps TRBD1 or TRBD2 (6 bases each). CDR3 length equals 15 residues. Trimming pared 7 bases from V and 5 bases from J, leaving 20 bases between. CDR3 residues: CASTTERGDRETQYF. CDR3 bases: TGTGCCAGCACCACAGAGAGGGGGGACCGGGAGACCCAGTACTTC.

This clonotype has only a few counts. This chain connects TRBV7-9 to TRBJ2-2, with TRBD1 matching 7 bases. CDR3 length: 14 residues. Unmatched junction bases numbered 3, after V lost 5 bases and J lost 3 bases. The germline gives CDR1 SEHNR, CDR2 FQNEAQ (reference sequence). Written as DNA, the CDR3 is TGTGCCAGCAGCATAACAGGGGACACCGGGGAGCTGTTTTTT. It codes for CASSITGDTGELFF.

The V gene is TRBV6-5, the J gene TRBJ2-2; 8 bases agree with TRBD2. The germline V gene has CDR1 MNHEY and CDR2 SVGAGI. The V gene end was trimmed by 0 bases and the J gene end by 4 bases; junction bases not matched to a gene: 10. There are 18 residues in the CDR3. The CDR3 DNA reads TGTGCCAGCAGTTACTCGAACATCGGGGGGGCGGGCACCGGGGAGCTGTTTTTT. Amino acid sequence: CASSYSNIGGAGTGELFF.

The chain carries TRBV11-2 and TRBJ1-5; D remains ambiguous. The germline V gene has CDR1 SGHAT and CDR2 FQNNGV. The CDR3 sequence is 17 residues long. Trimming cost V 2 bases and J 2 bases, with 16 bases left between them. The CDR3 bases are TGTGCCAGCAGCTTAAGCTCACCCGTTAGGGGCAATCAGCCCCAGCATTTT. Amino acids: CASSLSSPVRGNQPQHF.